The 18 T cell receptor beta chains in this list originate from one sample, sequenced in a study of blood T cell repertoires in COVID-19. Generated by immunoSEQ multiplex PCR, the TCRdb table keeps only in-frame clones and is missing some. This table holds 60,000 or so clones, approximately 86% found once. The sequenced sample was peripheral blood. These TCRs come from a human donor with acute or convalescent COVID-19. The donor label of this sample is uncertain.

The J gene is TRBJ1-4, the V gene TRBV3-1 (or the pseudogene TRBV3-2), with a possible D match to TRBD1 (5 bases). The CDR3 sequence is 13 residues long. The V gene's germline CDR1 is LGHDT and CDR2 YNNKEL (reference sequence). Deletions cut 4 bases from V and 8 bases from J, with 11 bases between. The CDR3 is CASSRDRGEKLFF. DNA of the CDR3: TGTGCCAGCAGCCGGGACCGGGGGGAAAAACTGTTTTTT.

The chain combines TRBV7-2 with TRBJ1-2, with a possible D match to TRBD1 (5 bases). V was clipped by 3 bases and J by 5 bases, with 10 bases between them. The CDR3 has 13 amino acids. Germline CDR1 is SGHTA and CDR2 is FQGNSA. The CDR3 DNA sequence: TGTGCCAGCAGCTTCGACAGCAAGTATGGCTACACCTTC. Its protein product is CASSFDSKYGYTF.

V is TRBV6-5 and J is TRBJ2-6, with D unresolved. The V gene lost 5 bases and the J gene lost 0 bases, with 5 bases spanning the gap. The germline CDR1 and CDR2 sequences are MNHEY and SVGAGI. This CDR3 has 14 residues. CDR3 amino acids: CASSPNSGANVLTF. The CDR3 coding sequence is TGTGCCAGCAGTCCCAACTCTGGGGCCAACGTCCTGACTTTC.

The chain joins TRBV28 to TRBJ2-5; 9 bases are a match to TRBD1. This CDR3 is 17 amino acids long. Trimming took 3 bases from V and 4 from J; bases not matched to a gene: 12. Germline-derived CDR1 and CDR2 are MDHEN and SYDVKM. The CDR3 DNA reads TGTGCCAGCAGTTTGTGGGCCGGGACAGGGAAAATAGAGACCCAGTACTTC. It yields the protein CASSLWAGTGKIETQYF.

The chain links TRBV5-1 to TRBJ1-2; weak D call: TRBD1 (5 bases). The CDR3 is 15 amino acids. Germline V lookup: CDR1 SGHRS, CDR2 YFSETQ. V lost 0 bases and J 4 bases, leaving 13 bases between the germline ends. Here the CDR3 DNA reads TGCGCCAGCAGCTTGGATGGCAGGGCGAGCTATGGCTACACCTTC. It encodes CASSLDGRASYGYTF.

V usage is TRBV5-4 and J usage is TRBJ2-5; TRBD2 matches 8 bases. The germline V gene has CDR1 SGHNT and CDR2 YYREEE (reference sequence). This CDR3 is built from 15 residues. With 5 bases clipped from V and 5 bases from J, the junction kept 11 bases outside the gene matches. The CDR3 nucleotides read TGTGCCAGCAGATCGACCGGGACTAGTGGGGAGACCCAGTACTTC. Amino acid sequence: CASRSTGTSGETQYF.

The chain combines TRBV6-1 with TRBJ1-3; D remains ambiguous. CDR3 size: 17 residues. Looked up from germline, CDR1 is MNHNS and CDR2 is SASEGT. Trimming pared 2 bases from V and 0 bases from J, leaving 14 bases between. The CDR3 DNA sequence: TGTGCCAGCAGTGAACTCACAGCCTCAGTCTCTGGAAACACCATATATTTT. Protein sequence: CASSELTASVSGNTIYF.

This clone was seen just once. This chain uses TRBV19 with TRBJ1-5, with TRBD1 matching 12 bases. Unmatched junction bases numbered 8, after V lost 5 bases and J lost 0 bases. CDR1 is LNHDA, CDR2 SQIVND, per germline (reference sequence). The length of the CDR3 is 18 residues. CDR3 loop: CASSPGQGAANSNQPQHF. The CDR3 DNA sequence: TGTGCCAGTAGTCCGGGACAGGGGGCGGCCAATAGCAATCAGCCCCAGCATTTT.

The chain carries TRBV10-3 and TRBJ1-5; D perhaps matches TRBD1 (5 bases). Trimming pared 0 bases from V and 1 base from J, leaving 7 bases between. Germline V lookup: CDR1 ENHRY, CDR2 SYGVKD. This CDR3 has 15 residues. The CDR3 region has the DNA TGTGCCATCAGTGAGTCGGGGGGAAGCAATCAGCCCCAGCATTTT. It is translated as CAISESGGSNQPQHF.

CDR3 loop: CASSVPLAGPYEQYF. CDR3 nucleotide sequence: TGTGCCAGCAGCGTACCCCTAGCGGGACCCTACGAGCAGTACTTC. The chain couples TRBV5-5 to TRBJ2-7, with 9 bases matching TRBD2. Germline CDR1 reads SGHKS; CDR2 reads YYEKEE (reference sequence). The ends lost 4 bases at V and 2 bases at J; junction bases unmatched: 7. The length of the CDR3 is 15 residues.

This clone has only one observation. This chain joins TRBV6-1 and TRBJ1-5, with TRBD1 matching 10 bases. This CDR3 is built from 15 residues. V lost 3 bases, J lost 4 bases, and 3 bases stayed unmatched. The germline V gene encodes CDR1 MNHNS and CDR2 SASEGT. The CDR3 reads CASSDRQGANQPQHF. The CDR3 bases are TGTGCCAGCAGTGATAGACAGGGGGCTAATCAGCCCCAGCATTTT.

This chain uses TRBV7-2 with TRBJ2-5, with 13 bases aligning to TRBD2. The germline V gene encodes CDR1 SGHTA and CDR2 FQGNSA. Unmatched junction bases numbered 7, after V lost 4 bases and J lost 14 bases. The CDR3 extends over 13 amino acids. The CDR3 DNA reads TGTGCCAGCAGCTACGGACTAGCGGGGGACTTTTACTTC. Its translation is CASSYGLAGDFYF.

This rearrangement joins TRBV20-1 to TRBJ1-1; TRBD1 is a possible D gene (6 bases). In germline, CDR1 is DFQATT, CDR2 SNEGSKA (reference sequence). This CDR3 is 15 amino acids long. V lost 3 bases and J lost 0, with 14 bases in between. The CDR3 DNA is TGCAGTGCTAGTTTTCCCGACAGGATGAACACTGAAGCTTTCTTT. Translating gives CSASFPDRMNTEAFF.

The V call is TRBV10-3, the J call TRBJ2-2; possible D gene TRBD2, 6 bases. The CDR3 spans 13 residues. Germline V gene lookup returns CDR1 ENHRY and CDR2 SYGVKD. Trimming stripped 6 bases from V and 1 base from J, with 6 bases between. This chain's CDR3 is CAIRRENTGELFF. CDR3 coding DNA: TGTGCCATCAGGCGGGAGAACACCGGGGAGCTGTTTTTT.

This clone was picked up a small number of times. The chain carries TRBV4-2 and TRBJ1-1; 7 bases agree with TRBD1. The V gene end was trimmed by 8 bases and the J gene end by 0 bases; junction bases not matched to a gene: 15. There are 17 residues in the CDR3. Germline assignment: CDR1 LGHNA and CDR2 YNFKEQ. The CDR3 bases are TGTGCCAGCTCAATCACCAGGGGGACAATGGTGAACACTGAAGCTTTCTTT. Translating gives CASSITRGTMVNTEAFF.

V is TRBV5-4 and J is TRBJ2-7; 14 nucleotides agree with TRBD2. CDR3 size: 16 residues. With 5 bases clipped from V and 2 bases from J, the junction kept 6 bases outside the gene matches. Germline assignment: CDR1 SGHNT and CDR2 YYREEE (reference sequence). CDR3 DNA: TGTGCCAGCAGTTCCGGGACTAGCGGGGGAGCCTACGAGCAGTACTTC. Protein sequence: CASSSGTSGGAYEQYF.

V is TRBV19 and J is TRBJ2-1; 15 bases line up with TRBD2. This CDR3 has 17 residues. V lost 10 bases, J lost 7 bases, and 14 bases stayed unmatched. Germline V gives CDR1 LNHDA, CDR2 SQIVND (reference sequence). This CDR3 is CATYPGLAGGPGNEQFF. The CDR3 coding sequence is TGTGCCACATACCCCGGACTAGCGGGAGGGCCGGGGAATGAGCAGTTCTTC. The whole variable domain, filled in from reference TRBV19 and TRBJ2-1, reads DGGITQSPKYLFRKEGQNVTLSCEQNLNHDAMYWYRQDPGQGLRLIYYSQIVNDFQKGDIAEGYSVSREKKESFPLTVTSAQKNPTAFYLCATYPGLAGGPGNEQFFGPGTRLTVL.

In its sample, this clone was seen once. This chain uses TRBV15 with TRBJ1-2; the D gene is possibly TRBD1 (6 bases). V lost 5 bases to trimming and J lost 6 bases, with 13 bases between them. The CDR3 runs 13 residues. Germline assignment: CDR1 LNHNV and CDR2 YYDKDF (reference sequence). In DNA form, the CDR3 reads TGTGCCACCAGCCCTGACAGGTCCCATGGCTACACCTTC. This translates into CATSPDRSHGYTF.